Listed here are 5 T cell receptor beta chains from one sample, sequenced in a study of spatial heterogeneity in lung cancer. General study points: The number of expanded tumor alpha and beta chains correlated with mutation number.

This sample's time point: sample taken at primary tumor resection. TCRdb independently ran MiXCR on the 5' RACE reads; one entry per CDR3 protein. The sample includes some 3,200 distinct CDR3 sequences, over 20% of them seen just once. These receptors lack a known antigen. The input for sequencing was lung tumor tissue, taken at surgery. These receptors all come from a female donor with early-stage non-small cell lung cancer.

The sample holds a few counts of this clonotype. The chain joins TRBV20-1 to TRBJ2-7; the match to TRBD1 covers 7 bases. Trimming cost V 0 bases and J 4 bases; bases outside gene matches: 9. From germline, CDR1 is DFQATT and CDR2 SNEGSKA (reference sequence). This CDR3 has 15 residues. The CDR3 region has the DNA TGCAGTGCTAGAGATGCTCAGGGGGTGAAATACGAGCAGTACTTC. Encoded protein: CSARDAQGVKYEQYF.

This chain joins TRBV12-3 or TRBV12-4 and TRBJ2-7, with a tentative D call TRBD1 (5 bases). This CDR3 spans 13 amino acids. V was clipped by 5 bases and J by 3 bases, with 11 bases between them. CDR3 bases: TGTGCCAGCAGTGTTTCAGGGCTCTACGAGCAGTACTTC. Translation gives CASSVSGLYEQYF.

This clonotype was found a few times. The chain uses TRBV3-1 and TRBJ2-2, with D perhaps TRBD1 (6 bases). V was clipped by 4 bases and J by 0 bases, with 12 bases between them. This CDR3 comprises 16 residues. Germline-derived CDR1 and CDR2 are LGHDT and YNNKEL (reference sequence). CDR3 sequence (DNA): TGTGCCAGCAGCCCCCGGACAGTCACGAACACCGGGGAGCTGTTTTTT. It encodes CASSPRTVTNTGELFF.

This clonotype was seen only a few times. J is TRBJ1-4 and V is TRBV7-9; D is undetermined. Germline lookup yields CDR1 SEHNR and CDR2 FQNEAQ (reference sequence). V lost 4 bases, J lost 4 bases, and 10 bases lay in between. This CDR3 spans 14 amino acids. CDR3 nucleotides: TGTGCCAGCAGCTCCGGACGGTTTAATGAAAAACTGTTTTTT. This gives the protein CASSSGRFNEKLFF. Using reference TRBV7-9 and TRBJ1-4 for the parts outside the CDR3, the full variable domain is DTGVSQNPRHKITKRGQNVTFRCDPISEHNRLYWYRQTLGQGPEFLTYFQNEAQLEKSRLLSDRFSAERPKGSFSTLEIQRTEQGDSAMYLCASSSGRFNEKLFFGSGTQLSVL.

Relative to its sample, this clonotype is medium-sized. V gene TRBV20-1 combines with J gene TRBJ1-1; D not certain. Between the trimmed V and J ends, which lost 1 base and 3 bases, there was a span of 12 bases. The CDR3 length is 14 residues. The germline V gene has CDR1 DFQATT and CDR2 SNEGSKA (reference sequence). The CDR3 loop is CSARGSRSDTEAFF. CDR3 in DNA: TGCAGTGCTAGAGGGTCCAGGAGTGACACTGAAGCTTTCTTT.